Shown below are 31 T cell receptor beta chains from a single sample sequenced in a study of T cells in pancreatic ductal adenocarcinoma. The selected patients with pancreatic ductal adenocarcinoma had surgery but no neoadjuvant therapy. Profiled with immunoSEQ multiplex PCR; TCRdb holds only in-frame clones, not every one. The table lists 4,000 to 6,000 clones, over 75% of them singletons. Material for sequencing was pancreatic tumor tissue. The source is a human donor with pancreatic ductal adenocarcinoma.

This chain links TRBV27 with TRBJ2-7, with 11 bases fitting TRBD2. V dropped 4 bases and J dropped 0; count of bases not matched to a gene: 5. The CDR3 sequence is 16 residues long. Germline values: CDR1 MNHEY, CDR2 SMNVEV (reference sequence). The CDR3 reads CASSSLTSGVSYEQYF. CDR3 DNA sequence: TGTGCCAGCAGTTCCCTGACTAGCGGGGTCTCCTACGAGCAGTACTTC.

The chain joins TRBV6-1 to TRBJ2-7, with TRBD1 as a possible D gene (6 bases). The CDR3 runs to 15 residues. V was shortened by 1 base and J by 3 bases, with 13 bases between the two germline ends. In germline, CDR1 is MNHNS, CDR2 SASEGT. CDR3 in amino acids: CASSEGTAVLYEQYF. The CDR3 DNA follows: TGTGCCAGCAGTGAAGGGACAGCGGTGCTCTACGAGCAGTACTTC.

The chain employs TRBV10-3 and TRBJ2-5; 10 bases are a match to TRBD1. This CDR3 is built from 16 residues. Germline V lookup: CDR1 ENHRY, CDR2 SYGVKD. V shed 0 bases and J 5 bases; nucleotides not matched to a gene: 6. CDR3 protein: CAISESMTGGFETQYF. For the CDR3, the DNA is TGTGCCATCAGTGAGTCGATGACAGGGGGCTTTGAGACCCAGTACTTC.

V gene TRBV5-4 combines with J gene TRBJ2-3; 7 bases fit TRBD2. Looked up from germline, CDR1 is SGHNT and CDR2 is YYREEE (reference sequence). After removal of 4 bases from V and 7 bases from J, the junction contained 12 bases not matched to a gene. This CDR3 is built from 15 residues. In DNA form, the CDR3 reads TGTGCCAGCAGCCTATTTGGGGGGACTAAAAATACGCAGTATTTT. This encodes CASSLFGGTKNTQYF.

The rearrangement uses TRBV7-2 and TRBJ2-1; possible D gene TRBD2, 6 bases. Per the germline V gene, CDR1 is SGHTA and CDR2 is FQGNSA. V was trimmed by 8 bases and J by 4 bases, leaving 18 bases between them. There are 15 residues in the CDR3. Written as DNA, the CDR3 is TGTGCCAGCTCCCTAGCGACTACACGGTACAATGAGCAGTTCTTC. This gives the protein CASSLATTRYNEQFF.

DNA for the CDR3: TGTGCCAGCAGTCCCGGGACAGGTAACTACGAGCAGTACTTC. This gives the protein CASSPGTGNYEQYF. The V and J genes are TRBV6-8 and TRBJ2-7; 8 bases are a match to TRBD1. Germline V lookup: CDR1 MNHGY, CDR2 SAAAGT. V shed 5 bases, J shed 3 bases, and the junction held 6 bases outside the gene matches. The CDR3 totals 14 residues.

The rearrangement uses TRBV4-1 and TRBJ1-2; D is unresolved. V dropped 0 bases and J dropped 2 bases, with 7 bases sitting between them. The CDR3 consists of 14 residues. Germline values: CDR1 MGHRA, CDR2 YSYEKL. CDR3 in amino acids: CASSQDPGNYGYTF. CDR3 sequence (DNA): TGCGCCAGCAGCCAAGATCCGGGGAACTATGGCTACACCTTC.

This clone was picked up one time. CDR3 loop: CASSWGGSETQYF. The CDR3 nucleotides are TGTGCCAGCAGCTGGGGGGGTTCAGAGACCCAGTACTTC. The chain recombines TRBV7-2 with TRBJ2-5, with 7 bases identical to TRBD2. Germline values: CDR1 SGHTA, CDR2 FQGNSA. The V gene end was trimmed by 4 bases and the J gene end by 4 bases; junction bases not matched to a gene: 3. The CDR3 runs to 13 residues.

The gene calls are TRBV29-1 and TRBJ2-3, with 8 bases aligning to TRBD2. V shed 7 bases and J 3 bases; nucleotides not matched to a gene: 15. Germline assignment: CDR1 SQVTM and CDR2 ANQGSEA. The CDR3 consists of 16 residues. The chain's CDR3 is CSGRGVIREGTDTQYF. Here the CDR3 DNA reads TGCAGCGGGCGGGGGGTTATTCGGGAGGGAACAGATACGCAGTATTTT.

This rearrangement joins TRBV27 to TRBJ2-2, with D perhaps being TRBD1 or TRBD2 (7 bases each). CDR1 is MNHEY, CDR2 SMNVEV, per germline (reference sequence). With 8 bases removed from V and 4 bases from J, the gap between germline ends came to 17 bases. The CDR3 runs 15 residues. CDR3 nucleotide sequence: TGTGCCAGCCGCAGCGGGACAGTCATCACCGGGGAGCTGTTTTTT. Translating gives CASRSGTVITGELFF.

The rearrangement links TRBV5-6 to TRBJ2-5, with D unclear. The V gene lost 7 bases and the J gene lost 2 bases, with 15 bases spanning the gap. The CDR3 length is 14 residues. Germline CDR1 is SGHDT and CDR2 is YYEEEE. CDR3 sequence reads: CASVREQLQETQYF. CDR3 nucleotides: TGTGCCAGCGTCCGTGAGCAGCTACAAGAGACCCAGTACTTC.

This chain links TRBV9 with TRBJ1-1; no definite D call. Germline lookup yields CDR1 SGDLS and CDR2 YYNGEE. There are 13 residues in the CDR3. V lost 0 bases and J 0 bases, leaving 3 bases between the germline ends. The CDR3: CASSVAVNTEAFF. CDR3 nucleotides: TGTGCCAGCAGCGTAGCGGTGAACACTGAAGCTTTCTTT. Using reference TRBV9 and TRBJ1-1 for the parts outside the CDR3, the full variable domain is DSGVTQTPKHLITATGQRVTLRCSPRSGDLSVYWYQQSLDQGLQFLIQYYNGEERAKGNILERFSAQQFPDLHSELNLSSLELGDSALYFCASSVAVNTEAFFGQGTRLTVV.

This chain connects TRBV6-1 to TRBJ1-1, with a possible D match to TRBD1 (5 bases). Per the germline V gene, CDR1 is MNHNS and CDR2 is SASEGT. V was trimmed by 10 bases and J by 1 base, leaving 19 bases between them. The CDR3 sequence is 15 residues long. This CDR3 reads CAIESPGRPNTEAFF. Here the CDR3 DNA reads TGTGCCATCGAGAGCCCGGGACGGCCGAACACTGAAGCTTTCTTT.

The chain links TRBV18 to TRBJ2-2, with a tentative D call TRBD1 (5 bases). This CDR3 has 15 amino acids. V dropped 1 base and J dropped 7 bases, with 13 bases sitting between them. Germline values: CDR1 KGHSH, CDR2 LQKENI. CDR3 amino acids: CASSPQSGRNGELFF. The CDR3 DNA sequence: TGTGCCAGCTCACCACAGTCAGGGCGGAACGGGGAGCTGTTTTTT. Combining the CDR3 with reference TRBV18 and TRBJ2-2 gives the whole variable domain NAGVMQNPRHLVRRRGQEARLRCSPMKGHSHVYWYRQLPEEGLKFMVYLQKENIIDESGMPKERFSAEFPKEGPSILRIQQVVRGDSAAYFCASSPQSGRNGELFFGEGSRLTVL.

The chain carries TRBV5-4 and TRBJ1-5, with 7 bases fitting TRBD1. Trimming took 0 bases from V and 6 from J; bases not matched to a gene: 6. CDR1 and CDR2 (germline): SGHNT, YYREEE (reference sequence). The CDR3 consists of 15 residues. The CDR3 nucleotides are TGTGCCAGCAGCTTGGAGGCAGGGGGTGGTCAGCCCCAGCATTTT. Translation gives CASSLEAGGGQPQHF.

This clone was recorded only once. V gene TRBV5-1 combines with J gene TRBJ1-1, with D possibly TRBD1 on 5 matching bases. The CDR3 consists of 14 residues. Per the germline V gene, CDR1 is SGHRS and CDR2 is YFSETQ. Trimming left V 2 bases short and J 0 bases short, with 8 bases between. Written as DNA, the CDR3 is TGCGCCAGCAGCTTACCGGGGCTGAACACTGAAGCTTTCTTT. Amino acid sequence: CASSLPGLNTEAFF.

J is TRBJ2-1 and V is TRBV28; possibly TRBD1 for D (5 bases). Germline CDR1 and CDR2: MDHEN and SYDVKM. The CDR3 runs to 15 residues. V was cut by 7 bases and J by 6 bases, with 19 bases left in between. This chain's CDR3 is CASTTGRELVNEQFF. Written as DNA, the CDR3 is TGTGCCAGCACCACTGGCAGGGAATTGGTCAATGAGCAGTTCTTC.

V usage is TRBV7-2 and J usage is TRBJ2-5; D unresolved. CDR1 and CDR2 (germline): SGHTA, FQGNSA. Trimming left V 0 bases short and J 4 bases short, with 6 bases between. This CDR3 spans 13 amino acids. The CDR3 region is CASSLALGETQYF. The CDR3 region has the DNA TGTGCCAGCAGCTTAGCGCTCGGAGAGACCCAGTACTTC.

The genes are TRBV27 and TRBJ2-2, with 7 bases matching TRBD2. Germline V lookup: CDR1 MNHEY, CDR2 SMNVEV (reference sequence). After removal of 3 bases from V and 5 bases from J, the junction contained 15 bases not matched to a gene. The CDR3 loop spans 18 amino acids. The chain's CDR3 is CASSFGAGRGRRTGELFF. CDR3 bases: TGTGCCAGCAGTTTCGGGGCAGGGAGGGGACGGAGAACCGGGGAGCTGTTTTTT.

The chain uses TRBV6-1 and TRBJ2-6; 8 bases are shared with TRBD1. This CDR3 is 14 amino acids long. Germline trimming cut 4 bases from V and 4 bases from J; bases unmatched to any gene: 0. The germline V gene encodes CDR1 MNHNS and CDR2 SASEGT. Written as DNA, the CDR3 is TGTGCCAGCAGTGGGACAGGGGGGGCCAACGTCCTGACTTTC. This encodes CASSGTGGANVLTF.

A few counts support this clone. The chain's CDR3 is CASSVGVGSPQHF. The CDR3 nucleotides read TGTGCCAGTAGTGTAGGGGTGGGCTCGCCCCAGCATTTT. This rearrangement joins TRBV19 to TRBJ1-5; possible D gene TRBD1, 5 bases. The ends were cut back, 5 bases at V and 9 bases at J, with 14 bases in the middle. This CDR3 is 13 amino acids long. Germline V gene lookup returns CDR1 LNHDA and CDR2 SQIVND (reference sequence). Supplemented by reference TRBV19 and TRBJ1-5, the full variable domain reads DGGITQSPKYLFRKEGQNVTLSCEQNLNHDAMYWYRQDPGQGLRLIYYSQIVNDFQKGDIAEGYSVSREKKESFPLTVTSAQKNPTAFYLCASSVGVGSPQHFGDGTRLSIL.

The gene calls are TRBV11-1 and TRBJ1-1; TRBD1 aligns across 7 bases. The CDR3 is 13 residues long. Germline trimming cut 6 bases from V and 5 bases from J; bases unmatched to any gene: 6. The germline V gene has CDR1 SGHAT and CDR2 FQDESV (reference sequence). The CDR3 protein is CASRPQGWTEAFF. The CDR3 nucleotides are TGTGCCAGCAGACCACAGGGGTGGACTGAAGCTTTCTTT.

This chain joins TRBV2 and TRBJ1-1, with D perhaps matching TRBD1 (6 bases). There are 13 residues in the CDR3. Trimming shortened V by 5 bases and J by 6 bases, and 13 bases separated the two germline ends. CDR1 and CDR2 from the germline V gene are SNHLY and FYNNEI. CDR3 sequence reads: CASSSGATAEAFF. CDR3 DNA sequence: TGTGCCAGCAGTTCAGGGGCAACGGCTGAAGCTTTCTTT. Full variable domain (remainder filled in from reference TRBV2 and TRBJ1-1): EPEVTQTPSHQVTQMGQEVILRCVPISNHLYFYWYRQILGQKVEFLVSFYNNEISEKSEIFDDQFSVERPDGSNFTLKIRSTKLEDSAMYFCASSSGATAEAFFGQGTRLTVV.

The genes are TRBV11-2 and TRBJ2-3; the D is unclear. The CDR3 length is 16 residues. From germline, CDR1 is SGHAT and CDR2 FQNNGV. V gave up 1 base and J gave up 0 bases, with 11 bases separating them. CDR3 residues: CASSLGSQHSTDTQYF. Written as DNA, the CDR3 is TGTGCCAGCAGCTTAGGGTCGCAGCACAGCACAGATACGCAGTATTTT.

The chain uses TRBV30 and TRBJ2-5, with a weak D call TRBD2 (5 bases). The CDR3 contains 13 residues. Germline assignment: CDR1 GTSNPN and CDR2 SVGIG (reference sequence). DNA for the CDR3: TGTGCTGGTGGTTGGGGAGATCCGGAGACCCAGTACTTC. It is translated as CAGGWGDPETQYF. The full variable domain, its missing parts supplied by reference TRBV30 and TRBJ2-5, is SQTIHQWPATLVQPVGSPLSLECTVEGTSNPNLYWYRQAAGRGLQLLFYSVGIGQISSEVPQNLSASRPQDRQFILSSKKLLLSDSGFYLCAGGWGDPETQYFGPGTRLLVL.

The rearrangement links TRBV4-3 to TRBJ1-2, with 7 nucleotides matching TRBD1. This CDR3 has 15 amino acids. From germline, CDR1 is LGHNA and CDR2 YSLEER. Germline trimming cut 1 base from V and 4 bases from J; bases unmatched to any gene: 6. The CDR3 DNA sequence: TGCGCCAGCAGCCAAGGTACGGGGGACAGCTATGGCTACACCTTC. Translated, it gives CASSQGTGDSYGYTF.

The sample holds one count of this clone. This chain joins TRBV4-2 and TRBJ2-3, with 13 bases matching TRBD2. This CDR3 spans 17 amino acids. V trimming: 5 bases; J trimming: 2 bases; junction bases outside the gene matches: 7. From germline, CDR1 is LGHNA and CDR2 YNFKEQ. The CDR3 loop reads CASSLRLAGGPTDTQYF. The DNA of the CDR3 is TGTGCCAGCAGCTTGAGACTAGCGGGGGGCCCCACAGATACGCAGTATTTT.

This chain uses TRBV27 with TRBJ1-2; D not certain. The CDR3 has 12 residues. The germline gives CDR1 MNHEY, CDR2 SMNVEV (reference sequence). V was trimmed by 6 bases and J by 8 bases, leaving 13 bases between them. The CDR3 is CASSYNLVGYTF. The CDR3 region has the DNA TGTGCCAGCAGCTATAATCTGGTGGGCTACACCTTC.

The V call is TRBV28, the J call TRBJ1-2; 7 bases fit TRBD1. Trimming at V came to 9 bases and at J to 7 bases, leaving 8 bases not matched to a gene. Germline assignment: CDR1 MDHEN and CDR2 SYDVKM. CDR3 length: 12 amino acids. CDR3 nucleotide sequence: TGTGCCAGTCTAACAGGGGAGGCTGGCTACACCTTC. Amino acid sequence: CASLTGEAGYTF.

The gene calls are TRBV10-3 and TRBJ1-5; unclear D gene. Germline V gene data show CDR1 as ENHRY and CDR2 as SYGVKD. The CDR3 extends over 13 amino acids. Trimming took off 2 bases at V and 5 bases at J, with 7 bases between the two ends. In DNA form, the CDR3 reads TGTGCCATCAGTGAGGGAATGGATCAGCCCCAGCATTTT. Encoded protein: CAISEGMDQPQHF.

This sequence joins TRBV6-5 and TRBJ2-7; a weak D match, TRBD1 (5 bases). Trimming removed 2 bases at V and 2 bases at J, with 16 bases between. CDR3 length equals 16 residues. Looked up from germline, CDR1 is MNHEY and CDR2 is SVGAGI. The CDR3 loop reads CASSYAYKGATYEQYF. In DNA, the CDR3 is TGTGCCAGCAGTTACGCCTATAAAGGGGCCACCTACGAGCAGTACTTC.